A single sample is the source of the 22 T cell receptor beta chains below, sequenced in a study of tumor-infiltrating lymphocytes in primary liver carcinoma. Co-extraction of both nucleic acids (RNA and DNA) used roughly 18-32 mg of unsorted bulk tissue. TCR beta cDNA was prepared out of around 460 ng total RNA by means of a constant-region primer. Slightly modified ARM-PCR served as the procedure for the TCR beta libraries. These libraries came from three rounds of nested multiplex PCR. Researchers ran the first two PCR rounds for roughly 11 cycles each with TRBV1-TRBV30 forward primers and a C-beta reverse primer. TCRdb processed the multiplex PCR reads anew with MiXCR; each CDR3 protein has one entry. The repertoire includes around 120,000 distinct CDR3 sequences, around 70% of them detected once, and over 8% sits in the top ten. The sample consisted of tumor-adjacent normal liver tissue. These receptors came from a woman aged 60-75 years with primary liver carcinoma and hepatitis B virus infection.

The chain employs TRBV6-1 and TRBJ2-2; 7 positions agree with TRBD2. Looked up from germline, CDR1 is MNHNS and CDR2 is SASEGT. V was pared by 8 bases and J by 2 bases, with 11 bases of the junction left unmatched. The length of the CDR3 is 16 residues. CDR3 amino acids: CASGSGTNVNTGELFF. The CDR3 region has the DNA TGTGCCAGCGGCTCCGGGACTAACGTTAACACCGGGGAGCTGTTTTTT.

This clonotype was seen only a few times. A read error may explain this, as a much larger clone is one base away. V and J are TRBV7-9 and TRBJ2-1; D perhaps matches TRBD2 (6 bases). Trimming shortened V by 5 bases and J by 6 bases, and 20 bases separated the two germline ends. The germline CDR1 and CDR2 sequences are SEHNR and FQNEAQ (reference sequence). CDR3 length: 16 amino acids. The CDR3 DNA follows: TGTGCCAGCAGCCCAGGGCATAGCGGTATAGGCAATGAGCAGTTCTTC. It encodes CASSPGHSGIGNEQFF.

Remarks on this clonotype: Relative to the germline gene, one junction end is altered; a read error may explain this. The chain employs TRBV11-2 and TRBJ2-1, with D maybe TRBD2 (5 bases). The CDR3 has 14 amino acids. CDR1 SGHAT and CDR2 FQNNGV come from the germline V gene. CDR3 protein: CASSLARGSLEQFF. The CDR3, as DNA: TGTGCCAGCAGTTTAGCGAGAGGGTCGCTTGAGCAGTTCTTC.

As regards this clonotype: At one end, the junction sequence differs from germline, possibly due to a read error. This rearrangement joins TRBV10-3 to TRBJ2-5; D possibly uses TRBD1 or TRBD2 (6 bases each). Germline assignment: CDR1 ENHRY and CDR2 SYGVKD. This CDR3 has 17 residues. The CDR3 region has the DNA TGTGCCACCAGTGACCCCGAGGGGGAGGCTGTGCTAGAGACCCAGTACTTC. It is translated as CATSDPEGEAVLETQYF.

Remarks on this clonotype: At one end the junction does not follow the germline gene, possibly because of a read error. The chain couples TRBV28 to TRBJ2-7; 7 nucleotides align to TRBD2. Germline assignment: CDR1 MDHEN and CDR2 SYDVKM. CDR3 length equals 17 residues. CDR3 DNA: TGCGCCAGCAGTTTACAGGTGATGGGCGGGAGTACATACGAGCAGTACTTC. Amino acids: CASSLQVMGGSTYEQYF.

This clonotype has at least ten counts. The chain uses TRBV14 and TRBJ2-5; D call uncertain. The CDR3 covers 13 residues. V was pared by 2 bases and J by 2 bases, with 6 bases between. Germline V gene sequence: CDR1 SGHDN, CDR2 FVKESK. In DNA form, the CDR3 reads TGTGCCAGCAGCCAAAGGCAGCAAGAGACCCAGTACTTC. Translated, it gives CASSQRQQETQYF. Based on the CDR3 plus reference TRBV14 and TRBJ2-5, the full variable domain is EAGVTQFPSHSVIEKGQTVTLRCDPISGHDNLYWYRRVMGKEIKFLLHFVKESKQDESGMPNNRFLAERTGGTYSTLKVQPAELEDSGVYFCASSQRQQETQYFGPGTRLLVL.

Turning to this clonotype: At one end the junction does not follow the germline gene, possibly because of a read error. The chain recombines TRBV11-2 with TRBJ2-3; 8 positions match TRBD2. CDR3 length equals 18 residues. Germline CDR1 reads SGHAT; CDR2 reads FQNNGV. CDR3 amino acids: CASSLTGLTGGPTDTQYF. In DNA form, the CDR3 reads TGTGCCAGCAGCTTAACGGGACTAACGGGAGGGCCGACAGATACACAGTATTTT.

This clonotype came up a few times. A read error may explain this, as a much larger clone is one base away. The rearrangement uses TRBV30 and TRBJ2-2; no clear D gene. Germline CDR1 is GTSNPN and CDR2 is SVGIG (reference sequence). This CDR3 spans 13 amino acids. CDR3 nucleotides: TGTACCTGGAGAAGACAGAACACCGGGGAGCTGTTTTTT. Translated: CTWRRQNTGELFF.

Comment on this clonotype: Since the CDR3 does not end with the conserved phenylalanine or tryptophan, this likely comes from a read error. The V gene is TRBV29-1, the J gene TRBJ2-3, with 7 bases lining up with TRBD2. The CDR3 extends over 13 amino acids. CDR1 is SQVTM and CDR2 is ANQGSEA in the germline V gene. The V and J ends lost 7 bases and 4 bases, in that order; junction bases with no gene match: 8. The CDR3 protein is CSALIRGADTQYL. In DNA, the CDR3 is TGCAGCGCATTAATACGGGGGGCAGATACGCAGTATTTA.

Concerning this clonotype: One end of the junction does not line up with germline, which may come from a read error. V gene TRBV24-1 combines with J gene TRBJ2-2, with 7 positions matching TRBD2. Germline assignment: CDR1 KGHDR and CDR2 SFDVKD. This CDR3 is 14 amino acids long. The CDR3 DNA sequence: TGTGCCACCTCCGGGACTATGAACACCGGGGAGCTGTCTTTT. Translating it yields CATSGTMNTGELSF.

Details on this clonotype: This could be a read error, since a much larger clone is one nucleotide away. The CDR3 reads CASSLAGGHKPTDTQCF. For the CDR3, the DNA is TGTGCCAGCAGTTTAGCGGGAGGGCACAAACCCACAGATACGCAGTGTTTT. V usage is TRBV28 and J usage is TRBJ2-3; TRBD2 matches 9 bases. Germline CDR1 and CDR2: MDHEN and SYDVKM. This CDR3 is built from 17 residues.

This clonotype was observed at least ten times. V usage is TRBV4-2 and J usage is TRBJ2-1; 8 positions match TRBD2. Germline V gene data show CDR1 as LGHNA and CDR2 as YNFKEQ. Trimming removed 1 base from V and 0 bases from J; junction bases left unmatched: 8. The CDR3 runs 18 residues. DNA for the CDR3: TGTGCCAGCAGCCAAGTATTGAGCGGGACTAGCTCCTACAATGAGCAGTTCTTC. Amino acid sequence: CASSQVLSGTSSYNEQFF.

A note on this clonotype: The junction does not match germline at one end; this may be a read error. The chain couples TRBV5-6 to TRBJ1-6; TRBD1 matches at 9 bases. Germline V lookup: CDR1 SGHDT, CDR2 YYEEEE. This CDR3 has 14 amino acids. The CDR3 sequence: CASSRDRAHSPLRF. CDR3 bases: TGTGCCAGCAGTCGGGACAGGGCCCATTCACCCCTACGCTTT.

A note on this clonotype: The missing conserved phenylalanine or tryptophan at the end of this CDR3 makes a read error likely. The limits of the CDR3 on the DNA are not certain, so only TCRdb's listed CDR3 is given. The chain employs TRBV6-5 and TRBJ2-3. The CDR3 region is 14 residues in length, termini included. CDR1 and CDR2 (germline): MNHEY, SVGAGI. The CDR3 here is CASIRLSGSDTRFS.

This clonotype was seen many times. The V call is TRBV4-1, the J call TRBJ2-3; D ambiguous. Looked up from germline, CDR1 is MGHRA and CDR2 is YSYEKL. Trimming left V 4 bases short and J 2 bases short, with 13 bases between. This CDR3 comprises 15 residues. CDR3 region: CASSPLPSTTDTQYF. The CDR3, as DNA: TGCGCCAGCAGCCCCTTACCCTCCACCACAGATACGCAGTATTTT.

Regarding this clonotype: The germline gene is not matched at one end of the junction; a read error may be the cause. The chain combines TRBV6-5 with TRBJ2-3; 12 nucleotides line up with TRBD2. The germline CDR1 and CDR2 sequences are MNHEY and SVGAGI. This CDR3 has 14 amino acids. Here the CDR3 DNA reads TGCGCCCAGGGGGCTAGCGGGAGGGCGGGTACGCAGTATTTT. This encodes CAQGASGRAGTQYF.

Remarks on this clonotype: Compared with germline, one end of the junction differs, possibly owing to a read error. CDR3 nucleotide sequence: TGTGCCAGCAGTGAGCGGGGCTCCTTTTACGAGCAGCACTTC. Its translation is CASSERGSFYEQHF. The chain has TRBV6-1 and TRBJ2-7; maybe TRBD2 (6 bases). The CDR3 runs to 14 residues. Looked up from germline, CDR1 is MNHNS and CDR2 is SASEGT.

A word on this clonotype: Relative to the germline gene, one junction end is altered; a read error may explain this. J is TRBJ2-2 and V is TRBV4-1, with TRBD2 matching over 11 bases. Germline CDR1 reads MGHRA; CDR2 reads YSYEKL. This CDR3 comprises 17 residues. DNA for the CDR3: TGCGCCAGCAGCCGGGAAACTAGCGGGAGAGGGAAGGGGGAGCTTTCTTTT. It encodes CASSRETSGRGKGELSF.

The chain carries TRBV6-1 and TRBJ1-2; 7 bases are a match to TRBD1. There are 16 residues in the CDR3. The germline gives CDR1 MNHNS, CDR2 SASEGT. V was pared by 10 bases and J by 9 bases, with 23 bases of the junction left unmatched. CDR3: CANTLTGTARRGSYTF. CDR3 nucleotide sequence: TGTGCCAACACCCTAACCGGGACAGCTCGGCGGGGTAGCTACACCTTC.

With respect to this clonotype: One junction end disagrees with the germline gene, perhaps due to a read error. The chain has TRBV12-3 or TRBV12-4 and TRBJ2-3; 10 positions agree with TRBD2. The CDR3 loop spans 14 amino acids. This chain's CDR3 is CVSSNQREGYTQYF. The CDR3, as DNA: TGTGTCAGCAGTAATCAGCGGGAGGGATATACGCAGTATTTT.

Points on this clonotype: No conserved phenylalanine or tryptophan is present at the end of the CDR3, so a read error is the likely explanation. The DNA is left out, because the CDR3 cannot be placed on it with certainty; the CDR3 is given as TCRdb lists it. The chain links TRBV11-2 to TRBJ2-7; the table names TRBD2, a call not compared with the DNA. The V gene's germline CDR1 is SGHAT and CDR2 FQNNGV. The CDR3 is 12 amino acids long, termini counted. CDR3: CASSFELAGVSL.

The chain employs TRBV4-1 and TRBJ1-2, with 7 bases lining up with TRBD1. This CDR3 is built from 15 residues. Trimming at V came to 9 bases and at J to 2 bases, leaving 12 bases not matched to a gene. The germline V gene encodes CDR1 MGHRA and CDR2 YSYEKL. CDR3 in amino acids: CASCQGPTGNYGYTF. In DNA form, the CDR3 reads TGCGCCAGTTGCCAAGGGCCGACAGGGAACTATGGCTACACCTTC.